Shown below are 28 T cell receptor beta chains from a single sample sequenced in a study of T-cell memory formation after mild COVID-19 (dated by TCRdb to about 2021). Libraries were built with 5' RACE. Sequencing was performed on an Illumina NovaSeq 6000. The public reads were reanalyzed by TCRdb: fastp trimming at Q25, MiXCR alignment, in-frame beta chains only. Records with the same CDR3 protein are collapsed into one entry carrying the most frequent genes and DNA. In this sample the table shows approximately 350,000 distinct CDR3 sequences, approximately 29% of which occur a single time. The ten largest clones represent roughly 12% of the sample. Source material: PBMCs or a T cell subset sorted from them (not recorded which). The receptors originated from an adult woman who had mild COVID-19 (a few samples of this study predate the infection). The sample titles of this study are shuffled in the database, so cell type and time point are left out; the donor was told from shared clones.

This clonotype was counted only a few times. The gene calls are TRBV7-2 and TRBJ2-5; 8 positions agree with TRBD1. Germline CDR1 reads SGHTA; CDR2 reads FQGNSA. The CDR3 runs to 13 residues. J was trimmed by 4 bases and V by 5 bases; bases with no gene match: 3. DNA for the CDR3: TGTGCCAGCAGCATGGGACAGGCAGAGACCCAGTACTTC. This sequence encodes CASSMGQAETQYF.

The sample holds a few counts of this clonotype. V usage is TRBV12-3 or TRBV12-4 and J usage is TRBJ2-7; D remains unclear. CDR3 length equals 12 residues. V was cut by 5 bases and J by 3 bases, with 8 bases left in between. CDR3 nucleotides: TGTGCCAGCAGTGGCAGCTACTACGAGCAGTACTTC. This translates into CASSGSYYEQYF.

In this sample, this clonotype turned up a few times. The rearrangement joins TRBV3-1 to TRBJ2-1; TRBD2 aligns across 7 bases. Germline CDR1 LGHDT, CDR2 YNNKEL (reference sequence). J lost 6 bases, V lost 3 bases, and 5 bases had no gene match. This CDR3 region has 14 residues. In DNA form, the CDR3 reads TGTGCCAGCAGCCACGGACTAGTTAGCAATGAGCAGTTCTTC. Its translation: CASSHGLVSNEQFF.

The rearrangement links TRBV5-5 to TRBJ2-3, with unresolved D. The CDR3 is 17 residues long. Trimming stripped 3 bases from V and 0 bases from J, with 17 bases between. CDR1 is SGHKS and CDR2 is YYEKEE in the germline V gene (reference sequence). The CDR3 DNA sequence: TGTGCCAGCAGCTCCGGACGTCTCACAGTTAGCACAGATACGCAGTATTTT. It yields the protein CASSSGRLTVSTDTQYF. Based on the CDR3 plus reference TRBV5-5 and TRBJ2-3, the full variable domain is DAGVTQSPTHLIKTRGQQVTLRCSPISGHKSVSWYQQVLGQGPQFIFQYYEKEERGRGNFPDRFSARQFPNYSSELNVNALLLGDSALYLCASSSGRLTVSTDTQYFGPGTRLTVL.

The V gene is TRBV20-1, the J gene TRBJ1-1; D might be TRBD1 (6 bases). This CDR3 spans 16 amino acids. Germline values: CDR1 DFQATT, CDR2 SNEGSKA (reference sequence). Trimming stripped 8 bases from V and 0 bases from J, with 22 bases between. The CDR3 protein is CSSSNRETKVNTEAFF. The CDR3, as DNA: TGCAGTTCCTCCAACAGGGAGACGAAGGTGAACACTGAAGCTTTCTTT.

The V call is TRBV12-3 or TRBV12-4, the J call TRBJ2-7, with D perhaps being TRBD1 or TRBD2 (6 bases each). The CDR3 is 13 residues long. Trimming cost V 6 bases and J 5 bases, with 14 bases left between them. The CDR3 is CASRVSGGHEQYF. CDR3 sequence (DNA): TGTGCCAGCAGGGTCTCCGGGGGCCACGAGCAGTACTTC.

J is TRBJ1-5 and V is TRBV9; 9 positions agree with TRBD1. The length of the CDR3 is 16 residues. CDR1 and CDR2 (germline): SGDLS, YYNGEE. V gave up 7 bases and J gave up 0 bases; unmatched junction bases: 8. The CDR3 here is CASRRQGGYSNQPQHF. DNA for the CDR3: TGTGCCAGCCGAAGACAGGGGGGCTATAGCAATCAGCCCCAGCATTTT.

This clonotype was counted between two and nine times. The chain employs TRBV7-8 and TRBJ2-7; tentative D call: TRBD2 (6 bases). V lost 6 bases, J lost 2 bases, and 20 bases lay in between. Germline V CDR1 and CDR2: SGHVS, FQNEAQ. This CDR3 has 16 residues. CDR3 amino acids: CASRKDTEAGTYEQYF. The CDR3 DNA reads TGTGCCAGCAGAAAAGACACTGAAGCGGGTACCTACGAGCAGTACTTC.

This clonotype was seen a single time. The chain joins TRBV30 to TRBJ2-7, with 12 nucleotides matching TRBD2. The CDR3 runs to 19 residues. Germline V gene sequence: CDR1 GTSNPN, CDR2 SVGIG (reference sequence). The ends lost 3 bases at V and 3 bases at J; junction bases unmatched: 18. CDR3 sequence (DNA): TGTGCCTGGAGCACCAGACTAGCGGGGGTCCCCCCACCTATCTACGAGCAGTACTTC. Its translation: CAWSTRLAGVPPPIYEQYF. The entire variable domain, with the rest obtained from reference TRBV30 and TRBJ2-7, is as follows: SQTIHQWPATLVQPVGSPLSLECTVEGTSNPNLYWYRQAAGRGLQLLFYSVGIGQISSEVPQNLSASRPQDRQFILSSKKLLLSDSGFYLCAWSTRLAGVPPPIYEQYFGPGTRLTVT.

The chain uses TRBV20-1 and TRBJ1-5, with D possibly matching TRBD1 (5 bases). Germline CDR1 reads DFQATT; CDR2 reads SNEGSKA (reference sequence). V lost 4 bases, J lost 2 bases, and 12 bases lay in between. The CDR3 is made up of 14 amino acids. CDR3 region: CSAKERGGNQPQHF. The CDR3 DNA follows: TGCAGTGCTAAGGAAAGGGGTGGCAATCAGCCCCAGCATTTT.

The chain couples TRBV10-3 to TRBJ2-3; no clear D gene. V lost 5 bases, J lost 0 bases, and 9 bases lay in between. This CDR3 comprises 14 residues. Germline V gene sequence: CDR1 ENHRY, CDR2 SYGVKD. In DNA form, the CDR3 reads TGTGCCATCAGTCGGACGGGTAGCACAGATACGCAGTATTTT. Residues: CAISRTGSTDTQYF.

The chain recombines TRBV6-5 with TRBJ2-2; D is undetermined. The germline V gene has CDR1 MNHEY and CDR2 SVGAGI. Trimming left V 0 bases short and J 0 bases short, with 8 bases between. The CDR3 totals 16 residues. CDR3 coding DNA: TGTGCCAGCAGTTACTCCGGACCCCCGAACACCGGGGAGCTGTTTTTT. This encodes CASSYSGPPNTGELFF.

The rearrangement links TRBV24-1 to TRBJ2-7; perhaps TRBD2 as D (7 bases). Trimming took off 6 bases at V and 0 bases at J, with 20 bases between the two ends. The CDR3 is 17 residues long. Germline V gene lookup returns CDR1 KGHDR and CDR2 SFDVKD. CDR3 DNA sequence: TGTGCCACCAGTTCCCCTAGGGGAGGGGGAAACTCCTACGAGCAGTACTTC. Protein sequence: CATSSPRGGGNSYEQYF.

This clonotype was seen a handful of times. The DNA of the CDR3 is TGTGCCAGCAGCGTCGGACTAGCGGGAGGTCGAGAGACCCAGTACTTC. Translation: CASSVGLAGGRETQYF. J is TRBJ2-5 and V is TRBV7-2, with TRBD2 matching 14 bases. The CDR3 consists of 16 residues. Germline CDR1 and CDR2: SGHTA and FQGNSA. The junction had 6 bases not matched to a gene; V was cut back by 5 bases and J by 4 bases.

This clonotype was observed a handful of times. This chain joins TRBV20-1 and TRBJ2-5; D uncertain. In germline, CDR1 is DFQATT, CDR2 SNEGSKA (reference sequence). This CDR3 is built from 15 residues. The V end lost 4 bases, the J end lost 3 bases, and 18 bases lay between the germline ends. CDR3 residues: CSATLQTDPKETQYF. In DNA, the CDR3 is TGCAGTGCTACCCTTCAGACTGACCCGAAAGAGACCCAGTACTTC.

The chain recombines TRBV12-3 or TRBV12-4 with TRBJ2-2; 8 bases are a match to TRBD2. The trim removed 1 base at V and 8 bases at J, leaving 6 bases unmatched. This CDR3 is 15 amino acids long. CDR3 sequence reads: CASSLGLAGPGELFF. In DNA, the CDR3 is TGTGCCAGCAGTTTAGGGCTAGCGGGCCCGGGGGAGCTGTTTTTT.

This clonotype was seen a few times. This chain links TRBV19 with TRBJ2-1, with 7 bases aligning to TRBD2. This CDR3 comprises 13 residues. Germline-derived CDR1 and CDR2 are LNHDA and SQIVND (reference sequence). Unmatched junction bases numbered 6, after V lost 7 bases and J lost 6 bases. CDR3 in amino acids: CASTGTGGNEQFF. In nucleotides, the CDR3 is TGTGCCAGTACCGGGACGGGGGGCAATGAGCAGTTCTTC.

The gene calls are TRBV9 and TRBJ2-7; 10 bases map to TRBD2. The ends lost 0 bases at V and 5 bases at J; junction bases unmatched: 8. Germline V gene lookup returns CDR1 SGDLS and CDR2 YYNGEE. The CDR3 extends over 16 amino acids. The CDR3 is CASSVGGSGRAHEQYF. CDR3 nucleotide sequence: TGTGCCAGCAGCGTAGGGGGGAGCGGGAGGGCCCACGAGCAGTACTTC.

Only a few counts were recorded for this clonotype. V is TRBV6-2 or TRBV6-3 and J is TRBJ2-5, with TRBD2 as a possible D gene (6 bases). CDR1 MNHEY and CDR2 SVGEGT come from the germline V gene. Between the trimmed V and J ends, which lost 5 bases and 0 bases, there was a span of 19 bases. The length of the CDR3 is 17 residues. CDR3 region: CASSDRGTVTYQETQYF. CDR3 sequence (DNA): TGTGCCAGCAGTGACCGGGGGACCGTCACGTACCAAGAGACCCAGTACTTC.

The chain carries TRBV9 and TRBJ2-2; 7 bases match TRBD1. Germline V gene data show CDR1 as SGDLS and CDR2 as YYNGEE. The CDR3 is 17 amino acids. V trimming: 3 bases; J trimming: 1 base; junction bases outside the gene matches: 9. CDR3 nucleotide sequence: TGTGCCAGCAGCGCCCCCGGCGACAGGGTGAACACCGGGGAGCTGTTTTTT. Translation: CASSAPGDRVNTGELFF.

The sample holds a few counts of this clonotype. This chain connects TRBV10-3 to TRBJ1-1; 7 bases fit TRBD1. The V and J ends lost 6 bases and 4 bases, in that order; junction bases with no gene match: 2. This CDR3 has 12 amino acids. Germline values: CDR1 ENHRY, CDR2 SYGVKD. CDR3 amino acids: CAISQGGTEAFF. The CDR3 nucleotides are TGTGCCATCAGCCAGGGGGGCACTGAAGCTTTCTTT.

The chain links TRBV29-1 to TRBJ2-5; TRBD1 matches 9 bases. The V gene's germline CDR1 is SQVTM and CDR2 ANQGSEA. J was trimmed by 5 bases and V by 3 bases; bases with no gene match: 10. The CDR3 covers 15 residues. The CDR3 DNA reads TGCAGCGTTGATGTCCCGGGACAGGGAAGGGAGACCCAGTACTTC. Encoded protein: CSVDVPGQGRETQYF.

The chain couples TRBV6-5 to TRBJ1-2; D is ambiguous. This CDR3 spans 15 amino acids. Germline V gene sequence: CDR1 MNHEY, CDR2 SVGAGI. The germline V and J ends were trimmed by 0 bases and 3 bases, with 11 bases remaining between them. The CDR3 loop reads CASSYSPSPYYGYTF. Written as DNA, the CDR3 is TGTGCCAGCAGTTACTCGCCTTCCCCGTACTATGGCTACACCTTC.

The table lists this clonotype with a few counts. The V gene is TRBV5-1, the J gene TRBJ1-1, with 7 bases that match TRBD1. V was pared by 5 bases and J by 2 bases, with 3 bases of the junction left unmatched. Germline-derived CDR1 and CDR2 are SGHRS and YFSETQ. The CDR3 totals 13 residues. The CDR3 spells CASRTGANTEAFF. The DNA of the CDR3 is TGCGCCAGCAGAACAGGGGCAAACACTGAAGCTTTCTTT.

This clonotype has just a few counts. The CDR3 DNA is TGTGCCAGCAGTGCTTCGGGACCCCCGAGGGGGGTAGAGACCCAGTACTTC. Encoded protein: CASSASGPPRGVETQYF. The chain links TRBV12-3 or TRBV12-4 to TRBJ2-5; possibly TRBD1 or TRBD2 for D (6 bases each). The CDR3 is 17 residues long. Between the trimmed V and J ends, which lost 5 bases and 4 bases, there was a span of 23 bases.

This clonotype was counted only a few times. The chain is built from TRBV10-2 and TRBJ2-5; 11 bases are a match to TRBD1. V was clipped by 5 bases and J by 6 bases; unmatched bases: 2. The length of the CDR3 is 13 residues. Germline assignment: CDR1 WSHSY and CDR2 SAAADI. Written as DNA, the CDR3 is TGCGCCAGCAGTTGGGACAGGGGGAAGACCCAGTACTTC. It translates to CASSWDRGKTQYF.

CDR3 residues: CASSLSQADTQYF. CDR3 nucleotide sequence: TGTGCCAGCAGCTTGTCGCAGGCAGATACGCAGTATTTT. The chain recombines TRBV7-3 with TRBJ2-3; D is uncertain. The CDR3 is made up of 13 amino acids. V was clipped by 3 bases and J by 4 bases, with 8 bases between them. Per the germline V gene, CDR1 is SGHTA and CDR2 is FQGTGA.

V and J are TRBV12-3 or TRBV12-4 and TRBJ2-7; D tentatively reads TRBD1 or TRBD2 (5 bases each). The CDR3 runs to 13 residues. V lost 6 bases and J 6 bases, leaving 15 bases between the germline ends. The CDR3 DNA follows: TGTGCCAGCAGCCCCGGGGCCCAACTCGAGCAGTACTTC. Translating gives CASSPGAQLEQYF.